The rows below give T cell receptor beta chains drawn from one sample of a study of T cells in Graves' hyperthyroidism and ophthalmopathy. In TCRdb, the multiplex PCR reads were re-called with MiXCR into one record per CDR3 protein. The sample contains about 500,000 distinct CDR3 sequences, about 16% of which appear only once. The specimen sequenced was blood. These receptors were collected from a woman under 40 with Graves' ophthalmopathy. Both conserved end residues are trimmed from each CDR3. A D gene is named only where the DNA matches it firmly. Some rows have no size entry. The others give once, few or many, or a class for an expanded clone.

d_call j_call clone_size v_call cdr3_aa
- TRBJ1-2 - TRBV12-3/TRBV12-4 ATQPGSGDYGYT
TRBD1 TRBJ1-3 - TRBV18 ASSSPEGASSGNTIY
TRBD2 TRBJ2-7 few TRBV4-2 ASSEGSSGSGEQY
- TRBJ2-5 - TRBV5-1 ASSLEPNARKETQY
TRBD1 TRBJ1-1 - TRBV28 ASSREGASWNTEAF
- TRBJ1-2 - TRBV7-3 ASSLKRVPRVTLPPGYGYT
TRBD1 TRBJ1-1 many TRBV28 ASSTGQPEAF
TRBD1 TRBJ1-5 few TRBV27 ASSPRQGVPQPQH
- TRBJ2-7 many TRBV29-1 SVADRSSYEQY
- TRBJ2-7 - TRBV20-1 SATPRSPSHSHEQY
TRBD2 TRBJ2-2 few TRBV5-1 ASSFGTTNTGELF
- TRBJ1-5 - TRBV3-1 ASSQDWGNQPQH
TRBD1 TRBJ2-7 - TRBV7-2 ASSLVGHTQGAEEQY
- TRBJ1-1 many TRBV6-6 ASSYTGPVNTEAF
- TRBJ1-5 - TRBV28 ASRFDWNGNQPQH
- TRBJ1-6 - TRBV5-1 ASSLGRGREDSPLH
- TRBJ1-2 many TRBV28 ASRTGTFDGYT
- TRBJ1-2 few TRBV29-1 SALLGRGNYGYT
- TRBJ2-1 many TRBV11-2 ASSLPGRHNEQF
- TRBJ2-1 many TRBV24-1 ATSDLGPEQF
- TRBJ2-3 many TRBV7-9 ASSLDPAGSSTDTQY
- TRBJ1-3 few TRBV6-1 ASSSDRSGNTIY
- TRBJ2-1 - TRBV10-3 AITDIPENEQF
TRBD1 TRBJ2-7 many TRBV5-1 ASSLRQGIYEQY
TRBD2 TRBJ2-1 - TRBV19 ASTPGGRAGDEQF
- TRBJ2-3 many TRBV24-1 ATSDPDPGEGTDTQY
- TRBJ2-3 few TRBV27 ASTQRSTDTQY
- TRBJ2-5 - TRBV20-1 SVQGLETQY
TRBD2 TRBJ2-7 - TRBV6-1 ASSVGRGGGPYEQY
- TRBJ1-4 many TRBV5-1 ASSLSGQSNEKLF
TRBD1 TRBJ2-5 - TRBV2 ANRQGIQETQY